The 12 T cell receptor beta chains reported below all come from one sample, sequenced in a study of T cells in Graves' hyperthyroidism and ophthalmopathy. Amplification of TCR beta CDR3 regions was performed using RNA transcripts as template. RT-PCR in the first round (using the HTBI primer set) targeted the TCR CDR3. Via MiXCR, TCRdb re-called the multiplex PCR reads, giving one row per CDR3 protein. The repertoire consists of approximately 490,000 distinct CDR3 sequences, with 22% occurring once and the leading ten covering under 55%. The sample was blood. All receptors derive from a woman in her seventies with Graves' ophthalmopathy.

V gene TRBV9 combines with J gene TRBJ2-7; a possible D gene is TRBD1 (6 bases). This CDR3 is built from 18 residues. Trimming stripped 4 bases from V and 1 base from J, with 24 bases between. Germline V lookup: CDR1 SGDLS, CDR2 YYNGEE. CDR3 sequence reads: CASSSVGGQAPFSYEQYF. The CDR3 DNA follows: TGTGCCAGCAGCTCGGTAGGGGGACAAGCTCCTTTTTCCTACGAGCAGTACTTC.

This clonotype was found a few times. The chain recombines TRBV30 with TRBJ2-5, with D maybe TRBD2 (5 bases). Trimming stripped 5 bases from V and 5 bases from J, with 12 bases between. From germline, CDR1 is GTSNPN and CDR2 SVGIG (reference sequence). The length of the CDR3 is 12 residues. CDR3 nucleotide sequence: TGTGCCTGGTCACCGCGCGGGGAGACCCAGTACTTC. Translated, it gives CAWSPRGETQYF. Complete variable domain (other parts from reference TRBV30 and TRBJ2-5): SQTIHQWPATLVQPVGSPLSLECTVEGTSNPNLYWYRQAAGRGLQLLFYSVGIGQISSEVPQNLSASRPQDRQFILSSKKLLLSDSGFYLCAWSPRGETQYFGPGTRLLVL.

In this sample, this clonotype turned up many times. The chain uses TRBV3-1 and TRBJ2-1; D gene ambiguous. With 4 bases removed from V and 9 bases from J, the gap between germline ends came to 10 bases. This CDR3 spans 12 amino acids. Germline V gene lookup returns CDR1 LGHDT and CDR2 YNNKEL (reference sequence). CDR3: CASSLLVGEQFF. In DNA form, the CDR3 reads TGTGCCAGCAGCCTCCTCGTCGGTGAGCAGTTCTTC.

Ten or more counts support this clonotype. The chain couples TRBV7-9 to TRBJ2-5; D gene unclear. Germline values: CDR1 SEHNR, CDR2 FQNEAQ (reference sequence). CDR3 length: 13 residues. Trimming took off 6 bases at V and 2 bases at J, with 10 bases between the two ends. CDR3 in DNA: TGTGCCAGCAGGACCGGGTTACAAGAGACCCAGTACTTC. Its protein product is CASRTGLQETQYF.

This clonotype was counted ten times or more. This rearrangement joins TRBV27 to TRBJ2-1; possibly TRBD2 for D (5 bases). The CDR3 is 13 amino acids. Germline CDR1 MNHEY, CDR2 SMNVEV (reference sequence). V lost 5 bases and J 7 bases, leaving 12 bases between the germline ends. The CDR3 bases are TGTGCCAGCAGTAGCACTAGGTCAAATGAGCAGTTCTTC. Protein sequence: CASSSTRSNEQFF.

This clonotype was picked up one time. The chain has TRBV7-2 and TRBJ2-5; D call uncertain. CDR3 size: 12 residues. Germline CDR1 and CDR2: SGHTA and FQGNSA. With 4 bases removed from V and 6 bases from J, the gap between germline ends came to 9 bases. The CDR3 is CASSSSAQTQYF. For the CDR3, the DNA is TGTGCCAGCAGCTCCTCAGCACAGACCCAGTACTTC.

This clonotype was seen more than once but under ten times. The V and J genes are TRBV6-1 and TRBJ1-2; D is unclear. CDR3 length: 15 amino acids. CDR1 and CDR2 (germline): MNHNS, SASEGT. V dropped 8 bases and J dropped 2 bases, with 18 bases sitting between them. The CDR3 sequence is CASRRGGRENYGYTF. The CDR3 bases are TGTGCCAGCCGACGAGGAGGGAGGGAAAACTATGGCTACACCTTC.

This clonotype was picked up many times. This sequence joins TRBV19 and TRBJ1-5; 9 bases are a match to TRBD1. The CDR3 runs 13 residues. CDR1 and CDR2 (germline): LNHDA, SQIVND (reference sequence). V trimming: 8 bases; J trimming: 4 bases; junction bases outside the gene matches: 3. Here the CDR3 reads CASRGQGNQPQHF. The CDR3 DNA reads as TGTGCCAGTCGAGGACAGGGGAATCAGCCCCAGCATTTT.

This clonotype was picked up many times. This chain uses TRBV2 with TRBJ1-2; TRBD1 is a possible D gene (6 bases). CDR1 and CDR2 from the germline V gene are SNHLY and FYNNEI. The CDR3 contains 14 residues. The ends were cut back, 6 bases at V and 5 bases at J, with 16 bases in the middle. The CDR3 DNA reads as TGTGCCAGCAGGGAGCAGGGGCAGAGATATGGCTACACCTTC. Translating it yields CASREQGQRYGYTF.

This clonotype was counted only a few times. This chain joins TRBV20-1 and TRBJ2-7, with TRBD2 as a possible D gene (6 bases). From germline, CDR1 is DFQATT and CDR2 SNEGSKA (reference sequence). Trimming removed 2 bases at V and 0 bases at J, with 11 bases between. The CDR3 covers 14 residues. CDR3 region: CSARHGGSSYEQYF. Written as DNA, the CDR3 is TGCAGTGCTAGACATGGGGGGAGCTCCTACGAGCAGTACTTC.

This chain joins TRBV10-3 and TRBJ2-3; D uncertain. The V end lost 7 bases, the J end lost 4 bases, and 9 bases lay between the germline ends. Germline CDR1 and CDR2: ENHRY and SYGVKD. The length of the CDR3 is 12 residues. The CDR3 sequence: CAINGPSDTQYF. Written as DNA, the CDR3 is TGTGCCATCAACGGGCCGTCAGATACGCAGTATTTT.

The CDR3 loop is CASSYRGTSGFTDTQYF. The CDR3 DNA reads as TGTGCCAGCAGTTATCGTGGGACTAGCGGATTCACAGATACGCAGTATTTT. The J gene is TRBJ2-3, the V gene TRBV6-2 or TRBV6-3; 11 bases line up with TRBD2. CDR1 and CDR2 (germline): MNHEY, SVGEGT. Losses at the gene ends were 3 bases for V and 2 bases for J; bases not matched to a gene: 7. This CDR3 spans 17 amino acids.